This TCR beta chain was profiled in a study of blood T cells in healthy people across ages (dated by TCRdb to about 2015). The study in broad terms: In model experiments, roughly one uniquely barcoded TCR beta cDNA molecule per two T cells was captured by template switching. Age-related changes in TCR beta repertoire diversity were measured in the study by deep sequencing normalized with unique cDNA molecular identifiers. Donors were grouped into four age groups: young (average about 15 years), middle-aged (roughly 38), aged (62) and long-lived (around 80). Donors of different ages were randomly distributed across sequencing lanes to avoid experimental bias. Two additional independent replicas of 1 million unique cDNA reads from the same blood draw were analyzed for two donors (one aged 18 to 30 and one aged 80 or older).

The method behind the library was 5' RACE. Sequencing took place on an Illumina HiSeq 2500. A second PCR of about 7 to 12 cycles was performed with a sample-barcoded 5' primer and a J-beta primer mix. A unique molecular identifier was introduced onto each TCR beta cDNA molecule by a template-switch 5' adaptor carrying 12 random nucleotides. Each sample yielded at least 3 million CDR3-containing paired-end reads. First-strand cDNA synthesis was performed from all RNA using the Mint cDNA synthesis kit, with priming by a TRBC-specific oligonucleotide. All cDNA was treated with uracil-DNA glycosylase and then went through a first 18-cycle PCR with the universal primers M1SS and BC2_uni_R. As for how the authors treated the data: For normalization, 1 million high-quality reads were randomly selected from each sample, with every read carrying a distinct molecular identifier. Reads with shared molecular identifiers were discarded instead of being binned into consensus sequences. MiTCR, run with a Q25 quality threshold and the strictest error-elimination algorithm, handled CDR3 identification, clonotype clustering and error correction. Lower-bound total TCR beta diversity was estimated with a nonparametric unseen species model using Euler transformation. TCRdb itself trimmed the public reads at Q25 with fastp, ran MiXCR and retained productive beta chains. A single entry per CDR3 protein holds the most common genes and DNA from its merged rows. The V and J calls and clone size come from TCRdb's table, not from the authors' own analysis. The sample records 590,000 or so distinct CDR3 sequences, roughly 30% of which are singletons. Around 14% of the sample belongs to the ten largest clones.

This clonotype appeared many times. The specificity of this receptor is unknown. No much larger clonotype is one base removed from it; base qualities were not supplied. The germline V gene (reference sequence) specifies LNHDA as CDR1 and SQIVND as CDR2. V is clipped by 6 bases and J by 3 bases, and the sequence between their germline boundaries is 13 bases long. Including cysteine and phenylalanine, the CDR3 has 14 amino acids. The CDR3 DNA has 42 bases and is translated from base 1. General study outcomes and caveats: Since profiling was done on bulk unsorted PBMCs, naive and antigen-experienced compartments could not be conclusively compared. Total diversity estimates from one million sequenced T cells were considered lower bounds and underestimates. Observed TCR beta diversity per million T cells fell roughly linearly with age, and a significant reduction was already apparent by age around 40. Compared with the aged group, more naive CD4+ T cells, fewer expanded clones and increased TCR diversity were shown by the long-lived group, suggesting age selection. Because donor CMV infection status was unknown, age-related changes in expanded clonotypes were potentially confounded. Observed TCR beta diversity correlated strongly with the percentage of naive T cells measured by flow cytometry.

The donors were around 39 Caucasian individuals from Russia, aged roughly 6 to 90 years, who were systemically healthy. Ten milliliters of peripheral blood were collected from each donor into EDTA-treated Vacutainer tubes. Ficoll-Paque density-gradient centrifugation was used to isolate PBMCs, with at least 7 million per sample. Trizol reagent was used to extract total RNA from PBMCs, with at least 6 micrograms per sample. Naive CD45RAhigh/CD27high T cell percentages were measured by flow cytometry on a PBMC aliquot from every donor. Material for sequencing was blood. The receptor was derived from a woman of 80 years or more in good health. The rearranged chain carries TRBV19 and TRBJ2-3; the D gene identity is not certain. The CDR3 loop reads CASSLVSFTDTQYF. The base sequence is TGTGCCAGTAGCCTCGTATCATTTACAGATACGCAGTATTTT.